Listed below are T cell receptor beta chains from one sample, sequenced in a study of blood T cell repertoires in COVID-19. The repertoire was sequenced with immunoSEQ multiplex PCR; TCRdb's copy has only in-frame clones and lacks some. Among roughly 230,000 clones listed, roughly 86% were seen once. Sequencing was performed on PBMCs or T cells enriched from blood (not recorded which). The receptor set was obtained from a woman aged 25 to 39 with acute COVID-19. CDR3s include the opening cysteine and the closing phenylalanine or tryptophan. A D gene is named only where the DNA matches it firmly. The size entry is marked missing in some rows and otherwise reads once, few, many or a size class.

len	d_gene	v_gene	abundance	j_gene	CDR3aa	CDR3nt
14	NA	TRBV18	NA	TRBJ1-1	CASSKESGATEAFF	TGTGCCAGCTCGAAAGAATCAGGGGCCACTGAAGCTTTCTTT
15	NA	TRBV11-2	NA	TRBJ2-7	CASSSTGNPTNEQYF	TGTGCCAGCAGCTCTACAGGGAACCCCACCAACGAGCAGTACTTC
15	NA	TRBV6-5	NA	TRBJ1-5	CASRLGREDNQPQHF	TGTGCCAGCAGGCTGGGACGGGAGGACAATCAGCCCCAGCATTTT
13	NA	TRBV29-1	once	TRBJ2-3	CSVRTGSTDTQYF	TGCAGCGTTAGGACGGGGAGCACAGATACGCAGTATTTT
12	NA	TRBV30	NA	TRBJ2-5	CAWRGAGETQYF	TGTGCCTGGAGGGGGGCAGGGGAGACCCAGTACTTC
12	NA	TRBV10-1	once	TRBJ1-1	CASSESTAEAFF	TGCGCCAGCAGTGAGTCGACTGCCGAAGCTTTCTTT
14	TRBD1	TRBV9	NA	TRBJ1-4	CASQPGGFNEKLFF	TGTGCCAGCCAACCAGGGGGCTTTAATGAAAAACTGTTTTTT
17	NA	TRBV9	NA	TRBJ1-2	CASSVVDGGGVNYGYTF	TGTGCCAGCAGCGTAGTGGACGGCGGGGGGGTTAACTATGGCTACACCTTC
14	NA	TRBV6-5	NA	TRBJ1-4	CASSSTTTNEKLFF	TGTGCCAGCAGTTCGACAACAACTAATGAAAAACTGTTTTTT
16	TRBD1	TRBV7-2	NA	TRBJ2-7	CASSLLNTGASYEQYF	TGTGCCAGCAGCCTGCTTAATACAGGGGCCTCCTACGAGCAGTACTTC
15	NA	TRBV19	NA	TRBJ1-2	CASTSRLHTNYGYTF	TGTGCCAGTACCTCTCGACTGCACACTAACTATGGCTACACCTTC
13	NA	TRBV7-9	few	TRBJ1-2	CASSFTGYDGYTF	TGTGCCAGCAGCTTTACAGGGTACGATGGCTACACCTTC
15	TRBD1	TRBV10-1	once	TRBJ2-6	CASSRDRAGANVLTF	TGCGCCAGCAGCCGCGACAGGGCTGGGGCCAACGTCCTGACTTTC
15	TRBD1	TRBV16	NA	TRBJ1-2	CASSQSPGGINGYTF	TGTGCCAGCAGCCAATCTCCAGGGGGCATCAATGGCTACACCTTC
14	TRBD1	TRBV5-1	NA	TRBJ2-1	CASSLGQGASEQFF	TGCGCCAGCAGCTTGGGACAGGGGGCCAGTGAGCAGTTCTTC
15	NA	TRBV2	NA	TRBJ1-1	CASSGQGKGMAEAFF	TGTGCCAGCAGTGGCCAGGGAAAGGGTATGGCTGAAGCTTTCTTT
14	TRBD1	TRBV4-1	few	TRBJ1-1	CASSPPTGGTEAFF	TGCGCCAGCAGCCCCCCGACAGGGGGCACTGAAGCTTTCTTT
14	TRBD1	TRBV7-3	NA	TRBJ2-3	CASSRDRSTDTQYF	TGTGCCAGCAGCCGGGACAGGTCGACAGATACGCAGTATTTT
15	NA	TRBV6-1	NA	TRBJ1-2	CASSDVFAGTYGYTF	TGTGCCAGCAGTGATGTTTTTGCAGGAACTTATGGCTACACCTTC
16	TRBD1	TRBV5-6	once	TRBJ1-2	CASSRQGLQGFGGYTF	TGTGCCAGCAGCCGACAGGGCCTGCAGGGATTTGGAGGCTACACCTTC
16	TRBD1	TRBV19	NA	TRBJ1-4	CASRKGPRGRHEKLFF	TGTGCCAGTAGAAAGGGGCCCAGGGGGCGCCATGAAAAACTGTTTTTT
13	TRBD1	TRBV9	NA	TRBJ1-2	CASSSRDSYGYTF	TGTGCCAGCAGCTCTAGGGACAGCTATGGCTACACCTTC
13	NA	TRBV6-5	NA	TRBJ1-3	CASNLDRGNTIYF	TGTGCCAGCAACCTGGACAGAGGAAACACCATATATTTT
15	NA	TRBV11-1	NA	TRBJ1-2	CASSLRREGANGYTF	TGTGCCAGCAGCTTACGACGAGAAGGGGCAAATGGCTACACCTTC
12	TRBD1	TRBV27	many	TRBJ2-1	CASSFTGDEQFF	TGTGCCAGCAGTTTCACAGGGGATGAGCAGTTCTTC
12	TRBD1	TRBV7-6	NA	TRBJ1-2	CASRKGAGGYTF	TGTGCCAGCCGGAAGGGGGCTGGTGGCTACACCTTC
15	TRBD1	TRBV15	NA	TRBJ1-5	CATSRETGRIQPQHF	TGTGCCACCAGCAGAGAGACAGGGAGGATTCAGCCCCAGCATTTT
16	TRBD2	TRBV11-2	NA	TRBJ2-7	CASSPRTSGATYEQYF	TGTGCCAGCAGCCCCAGAACTAGCGGGGCAACCTACGAGCAGTACTTC
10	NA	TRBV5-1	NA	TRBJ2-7	CASPTNEQYF	TGCGCCAGTCCCACTAACGAGCAGTACTTC
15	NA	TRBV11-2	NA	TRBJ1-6	CASSPTRFIGSPLHF	TGTGCCAGCAGCCCCACGAGGTTTATAGGTTCACCCCTCCACTTT
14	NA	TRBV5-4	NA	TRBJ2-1	CASSSSGSYNEQFF	TGTGCCAGCAGCTCCTCGGGCTCCTACAATGAGCAGTTCTTC
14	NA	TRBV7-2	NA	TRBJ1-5	CASSPSWGGQPQHF	TGTGCCAGCAGCCCTAGCTGGGGGGGTCAGCCCCAGCATTTT
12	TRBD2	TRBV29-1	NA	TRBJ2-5	CSVWEGQETQYF	TGCAGCGTTTGGGAGGGGCAAGAGACCCAGTACTTC
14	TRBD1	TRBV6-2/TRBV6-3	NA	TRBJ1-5	CASSDRGGNQPQHF	TGTGCCAGCAGTGACAGGGGTGGCAATCAGCCCCAGCATTTT
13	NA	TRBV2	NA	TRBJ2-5	CASSMDSQETQYF	TGTGCCAGCAGTATGGACAGTCAAGAGACCCAGTACTTC
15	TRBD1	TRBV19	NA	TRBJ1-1	CASTTIQGVRTEAFF	TGTGCCAGTACTACAATCCAGGGGGTTAGGACTGAAGCTTTCTTT
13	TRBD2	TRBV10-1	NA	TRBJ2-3	CASQLAGEDTQYF	TGCGCCAGTCAACTAGCGGGGGAGGATACGCAGTATTTT
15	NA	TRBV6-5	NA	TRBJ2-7	CASSYGPQFTYEQYF	TGTGCCAGCAGTTACGGGCCTCAGTTTACTTACGAGCAGTACTTC
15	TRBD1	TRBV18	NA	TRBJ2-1	CASSPGQSNRGEQFF	TGTGCCAGCTCACCCGGACAGTCGAACAGGGGTGAGCAGTTCTTC
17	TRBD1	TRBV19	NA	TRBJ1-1	CASRYPGQGDWNTEAFF	TGTGCCAGTAGATACCCGGGACAGGGTGACTGGAACACTGAAGCTTTCTTT
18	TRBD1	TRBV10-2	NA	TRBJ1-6	CASSTGQGERSYNSPLHF	TGCGCCAGCAGTACCGGTCAGGGGGAGCGTTCCTATAATTCACCCCTCCACTTT
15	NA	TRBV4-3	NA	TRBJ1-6	CASSPTAGDNSPLHF	TGCGCCAGCAGCCCAACAGCGGGGGATAATTCACCCCTCCACTTT
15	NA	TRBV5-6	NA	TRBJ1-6	CASSFISSYNSPLHF	TGTGCCAGCAGCTTTATCAGCTCCTATAATTCACCCCTCCACTTT
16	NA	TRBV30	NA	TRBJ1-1	CAWLMGSGLRGTEAFF	TGTGCCTGGCTGATGGGTTCGGGACTGCGGGGGACTGAAGCTTTCTTT
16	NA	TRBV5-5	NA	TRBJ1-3	CASSLVPGASGNTIYF	TGTGCCAGCAGCTTGGTTCCAGGGGCCTCTGGAAACACCATATATTTT
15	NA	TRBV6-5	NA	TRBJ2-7	CASRPPVTLVYEQYF	TGTGCCAGCAGGCCTCCGGTTACTTTAGTCTACGAGCAGTACTTC
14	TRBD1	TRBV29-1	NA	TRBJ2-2	CSAEGTGFTGELFF	TGCAGCGCCGAAGGGACAGGGTTCACCGGGGAGCTGTTTTTT
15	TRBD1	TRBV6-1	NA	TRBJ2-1	CASSEGRTGINEQFF	TGTGCCAGCAGTGAGGGTCGGACAGGGATTAATGAGCAGTTCTTC
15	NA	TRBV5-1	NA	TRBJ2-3	CASNSGGVMADTQYF	TGCGCCAGCAATTCGGGGGGCGTTATGGCGGATACGCAGTATTTT
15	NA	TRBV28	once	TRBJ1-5	CASSLNLAGDQPQHF	TGTGCCAGCAGTTTAAATTTGGCAGGGGATCAGCCCCAGCATTTT
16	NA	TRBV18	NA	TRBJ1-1	CASSSLFGAARTEAFF	TGTGCCAGCTCATCCTTATTTGGGGCTGCGAGGACTGAAGCTTTCTTT
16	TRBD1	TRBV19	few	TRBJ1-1	CASTTTERGRFTEAFF	TGTGCCAGTACCACAACTGAGAGGGGGCGATTCACTGAAGCTTTCTTT
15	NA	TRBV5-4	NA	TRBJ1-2	CASSSDSHLTYGYTF	TGTGCCAGCAGCTCGGACAGCCATTTGACCTATGGCTACACCTTC
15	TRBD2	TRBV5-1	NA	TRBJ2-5	CASSFSGGFQETQYF	TGCGCCAGCAGCTTTAGCGGGGGGTTCCAAGAGACCCAGTACTTC